A single sample is the source of the 32 T cell receptor beta chains below, sequenced in a study of control samples from healthy donors and cancer patients. The data were produced by immunoSEQ multiplex PCR, yet TCRdb's version contains in-frame clones alone and is incomplete. The data hold roughly 130,000 clones, with just under 95% observed a single time. The sequenced material came from PBMCs. The source of these receptors is a man aged 55 to 70 with colorectal cancer.

This clone occurred a few times. The J gene is TRBJ1-3, the V gene TRBV4-1; 7 nucleotides align to TRBD1. Germline V lookup: CDR1 MGHRA, CDR2 YSYEKL. Losses at the gene ends were 3 bases for V and 2 bases for J; bases not matched to a gene: 7. The CDR3 runs to 16 residues. The CDR3 region is CASSHREQGTGNTIYF. The CDR3 DNA sequence: TGCGCCAGCAGCCACCGCGAACAGGGGACTGGAAACACCATATATTTT.

The chain links TRBV6-5 to TRBJ2-7, with D uncertain. Trimming removed 6 bases from V and 1 base from J, with 10 bases in between. This CDR3 spans 13 amino acids. Germline lookup yields CDR1 MNHEY and CDR2 SVGAGI. This CDR3 reads CASSVQTSYEQYF. CDR3 coding DNA: TGTGCCAGCAGCGTGCAAACTTCCTACGAGCAGTACTTC.

V usage is TRBV7-9 and J usage is TRBJ1-2, with D possibly TRBD1 on 6 matching bases. The V gene lost 5 bases and the J gene lost 4 bases, with 17 bases spanning the gap. The germline V gene encodes CDR1 SEHNR and CDR2 FQNEAQ (reference sequence). The CDR3 covers 15 residues. The CDR3 spells CASSVRGQSPYGYTF. The DNA of the CDR3 is TGTGCCAGCAGCGTTCGGGGACAATCGCCCTATGGCTACACCTTC.

Here the CDR3 reads CASSHLAGQETQYF. In DNA, the CDR3 is TGTGCCAGCAGCCATCTAGCGGGACAAGAGACCCAGTACTTC. This chain links TRBV7-2 with TRBJ2-5; TRBD2 aligns across 9 bases. Per germline, CDR1 SGHTA and CDR2 FQGNSA. The CDR3 loop spans 14 amino acids. The V gene end was trimmed by 5 bases and the J gene end by 2 bases; junction bases not matched to a gene: 3.

This sequence joins TRBV27 and TRBJ1-1; D remains ambiguous. Germline V CDR1 and CDR2: MNHEY, SMNVEV (reference sequence). CDR3 length: 13 amino acids. With 4 bases removed from V and 6 bases from J, the gap between germline ends came to 12 bases. The DNA of the CDR3 is TGTGCCAGCAGTTATATCCGGGAGGCTGAAGCTTTCTTT. Encoded protein: CASSYIREAEAFF.

The rearrangement uses TRBV6-5 and TRBJ2-2; possible D gene TRBD1, 6 bases. The CDR3 has 14 residues. The germline V gene encodes CDR1 MNHEY and CDR2 SVGAGI. Trimming pared 6 bases from V and 6 bases from J, leaving 14 bases between. CDR3 sequence reads: CASSTGLLAGELFF. DNA for the CDR3: TGTGCCAGCAGCACAGGGTTGCTAGCCGGGGAGCTGTTTTTT.

The rearrangement joins TRBV25-1 to TRBJ1-2; 10 nucleotides match TRBD1. The germline gives CDR1 MGHDK, CDR2 SYGVNS. V shed 5 bases and J 3 bases; nucleotides not matched to a gene: 6. This CDR3 is 15 amino acids long. This CDR3 reads CASSTGTGDDYGYTF. The CDR3 nucleotides are TGTGCCAGCAGTACCGGGACAGGGGACGACTATGGCTACACCTTC.

V gene TRBV4-3 combines with J gene TRBJ2-7; TRBD1 or TRBD2 may be the D gene (6 bases each). Germline values: CDR1 LGHNA, CDR2 YSLEER. Trimming took off 0 bases at V and 12 bases at J, with 15 bases between the two ends. The CDR3 runs 13 residues. The CDR3 region has the DNA TGCGCCAGCAGCCAAGATCGGGGGCAGGTTATGTACTTC. Protein product: CASSQDRGQVMYF.

The chain couples TRBV28 to TRBJ2-3; D is uncertain. Trimming left V 6 bases short and J 3 bases short, with 16 bases between. Germline V lookup: CDR1 MDHEN, CDR2 SYDVKM. The CDR3 is 15 amino acids. CDR3 DNA: TGTGCCAGCAGCCGATCCGGCCTCCAAACAGATACGCAGTATTTT. Encoded protein: CASSRSGLQTDTQYF.

The rearrangement uses TRBV9 and TRBJ2-7, with TRBD1 as a possible D gene (5 bases). Trimming removed 0 bases from V and 2 bases from J, with 9 bases in between. CDR1 and CDR2 from the germline V gene are SGDLS and YYNGEE. The CDR3 covers 14 residues. The CDR3 bases are TGTGCCAGCAGCGTAGCGGAAGGGGCCTACGAGCAGTACTTC. It yields the protein CASSVAEGAYEQYF.

The chain has TRBV19 and TRBJ2-2, with TRBD1 identical over 7 bases. The ends lost 7 bases at V and 4 bases at J; junction bases unmatched: 6. CDR1 is LNHDA and CDR2 is SQIVND in the germline V gene (reference sequence). CDR3 length equals 14 residues. Here the CDR3 DNA reads TGTGCCAGTACCGAGGGGGCGGGCACCGGGGAGCTGTTTTTT. This codes for CASTEGAGTGELFF.

Turning to this clone: The identical CDR3 is also encoded by other nucleotide sequences in the sample. This chain joins TRBV2 and TRBJ1-2; D remains ambiguous. The CDR3 contains 15 residues. CDR1 is SNHLY and CDR2 is FYNNEI in the germline V gene. V lost 2 bases, J lost 6 bases, and 16 bases lay in between. The chain's CDR3 is CASSEFQLGGNGYTF. For the CDR3, the DNA is TGTGCCAGCAGTGAATTTCAGCTGGGAGGTAATGGCTACACCTTC.

The genes are TRBV4-2 and TRBJ2-5; D possibly uses TRBD1 or TRBD2 (5 bases each). CDR1 is LGHNA and CDR2 is YNFKEQ in the germline V gene. This CDR3 has 16 residues. V was pared by 0 bases and J by 1 base, with 12 bases between. The CDR3 DNA follows: TGTGCCAGCAGCCAAGATGTCAACGGGGCCCAAGAGACCCAGTACTTC. Translated, it gives CASSQDVNGAQETQYF.

The CDR3 coding sequence is TGTGCCAGCAGCGTAGCAGGGCGGTCTAGAGAGACCCAGTACTTC. It encodes CASSVAGRSRETQYF. The chain joins TRBV9 to TRBJ2-5, with D maybe TRBD1 (5 bases). CDR3 length: 15 amino acids. V was clipped by 0 bases and J by 4 bases, with 13 bases between them. Germline CDR1 SGDLS, CDR2 YYNGEE.

This clone was seen once. The CDR3: CASRSHQGDYGYTF. CDR3 nucleotide sequence: TGTGCCAGCAGGTCCCATCAGGGGGACTATGGCTACACCTTC. The V gene is TRBV6-5, the J gene TRBJ1-2; 7 bases match TRBD1. The junction had 7 bases not matched to a gene; V was cut back by 6 bases and J by 3 bases. This CDR3 contains 14 residues. Germline values: CDR1 MNHEY, CDR2 SVGAGI.

This chain uses TRBV6-2 or TRBV6-3 with TRBJ2-5, with 7 bases matching TRBD1. Trimming removed 5 bases from V and 5 bases from J; junction bases left unmatched: 5. This CDR3 is 13 amino acids long. CDR1 is MNHEY and CDR2 is SVGEGT in the germline V gene. CDR3 sequence (DNA): TGTGCCAGCAGTGGGACAGTTTGGGAGACCCAGTACTTC. As protein: CASSGTVWETQYF.

The V gene is TRBV7-7, the J gene TRBJ2-1; TRBD2 aligns across 9 bases. Trimming took 0 bases from V and 8 from J; bases not matched to a gene: 17. The CDR3 runs 19 residues. The germline gives CDR1 SSHAT, CDR2 FNYEAQ (reference sequence). In DNA, the CDR3 is TGTGCCAGCAGCTTAGCAGCCCGAGGTAGGCTAGCGGGGATTGATGAGCAGTTCTTC. It encodes CASSLAARGRLAGIDEQFF.

The genes are TRBV5-1 and TRBJ2-1; no definite D call. Germline CDR1 is SGHRS and CDR2 is YFSETQ. This CDR3 has 12 residues. V was pared by 5 bases and J by 5 bases, with 8 bases between. Here the CDR3 DNA reads TGCGCCAGCAGTCTCAACGACAATGAGCAGTTCTTC. Its protein is CASSLNDNEQFF. The full variable domain, in which reference TRBV5-1 and TRBJ2-1 provide the parts outside the CDR3, is KAGVTQTPRYLIKTRGQQVTLSCSPISGHRSVSWYQQTPGQGLQFLFEYFSETQRNKGNFPGRFSGRQFSNSRSEMNVSTLELGDSALYLCASSLNDNEQFFGPGTRLTVL.

The V and J genes are TRBV28 and TRBJ2-7; D perhaps matches TRBD2 (6 bases). Trimming shortened V by 2 bases and J by 2 bases, and 19 bases separated the two germline ends. This CDR3 has 17 amino acids. CDR1 and CDR2 (germline): MDHEN, SYDVKM. Here the CDR3 DNA reads TGTGCCAGCAGTTTAGGGTCGGGGGACTCAGCCACCTACGAGCAGTACTTC. Residues: CASSLGSGDSATYEQYF.

The V call is TRBV3-1 (or the pseudogene TRBV3-2), the J call TRBJ1-5, with D unresolved. Per the germline V gene, CDR1 is LGHDT and CDR2 is YNNKEL (reference sequence). The CDR3 contains 15 residues. V dropped 0 bases and J dropped 6 bases, with 12 bases sitting between them. CDR3 sequence reads: CASSQDLGEAQPQHF. The CDR3 nucleotides read TGTGCCAGCAGCCAAGATCTTGGGGAAGCTCAGCCCCAGCATTTT.

The chain has TRBV19 and TRBJ1-5, with TRBD1 matching 10 bases. Per the germline V gene, CDR1 is LNHDA and CDR2 is SQIVND (reference sequence). J lost 6 bases, V lost 9 bases, and 8 bases had no gene match. The CDR3 contains 14 residues. Here the CDR3 reads CASHDRGLSQPQHF. For the CDR3, the DNA is TGTGCCAGCCACGACAGGGGGCTCAGTCAGCCCCAGCATTTT.

The chain uses TRBV25-1 and TRBJ1-6; D unresolved. CDR1 MGHDK and CDR2 SYGVNS come from the germline V gene. The ends were cut back, 7 bases at V and 0 bases at J, with 7 bases in the middle. This CDR3 spans 14 amino acids. This CDR3 reads CASTESSYNSPLHF. Here the CDR3 DNA reads TGTGCCAGCACAGAAAGCTCCTATAATTCACCCCTCCACTTT.

On this clone itself: This sample includes further DNA sequences coding for the same CDR3. The chain couples TRBV4-3 to TRBJ1-5; possibly TRBD1 for D (5 bases). V lost 0 bases, J lost 3 bases, and 9 bases lay in between. Germline CDR1 reads LGHNA; CDR2 reads YSLEER. This CDR3 is 15 amino acids long. As DNA, the CDR3 is TGCGCCAGCAGCCAAGATCGGGGCCCCAATCAGCCCCAGCATTTT. Protein: CASSQDRGPNQPQHF.

The chain recombines TRBV7-9 with TRBJ2-7; 9 nucleotides agree with TRBD1. The CDR3 runs 12 residues. V dropped 5 bases and J dropped 5; count of bases not matched to a gene: 1. Germline values: CDR1 SEHNR, CDR2 FQNEAQ (reference sequence). DNA of the CDR3: TGTGCCAGCAGCGGGACAGGGAACGAGCAGTACTTC. Its protein product is CASSGTGNEQYF.

The rearrangement links TRBV5-1 to TRBJ2-7; 7 positions agree with TRBD2. J lost 1 base, V lost 0 bases, and 1 base had no gene match. In germline, CDR1 is SGHRS, CDR2 YFSETQ. The CDR3 is made up of 14 amino acids. Here the CDR3 DNA reads TGCGCCAGCAGCTTGGCTAGCGGTTCCTACGAGCAGTACTTC. Encoded protein: CASSLASGSYEQYF.

This chain uses TRBV18 with TRBJ1-6; 9 bases fit TRBD1. In germline, CDR1 is KGHSH, CDR2 LQKENI. The length of the CDR3 is 15 residues. The V and J ends lost 0 bases and 10 bases, in that order; junction bases with no gene match: 4. The CDR3 DNA is TGTGCCAGCTCACCACCGGACAGGGGAAGCTCACCCCTCCACTTT. This gives the protein CASSPPDRGSSPLHF.

The chain is built from TRBV7-2 and TRBJ2-5; 7 nucleotides match TRBD1. V gave up 4 bases and J gave up 2 bases; unmatched junction bases: 1. This CDR3 has 13 residues. Germline V CDR1 and CDR2: SGHTA, FQGNSA. The CDR3 DNA reads as TGTGCCAGCAGCTCGGGACAGCAAGAGACCCAGTACTTC. Its translation: CASSSGQQETQYF.

The rearrangement links TRBV19 to TRBJ1-2, with a tentative D call TRBD1 (5 bases). Trimming shortened V by 1 base and J by 2 bases, and 17 bases separated the two germline ends. The CDR3 covers 17 residues. The germline V gene has CDR1 LNHDA and CDR2 SQIVND (reference sequence). The CDR3 spells CASSIALLGGRNYGYTF. CDR3 in DNA: TGTGCCAGTAGTATAGCCCTTCTCGGGGGACGAAACTATGGCTACACCTTC.

The chain couples TRBV5-4 to TRBJ1-2; the D is unclear. Germline V CDR1 and CDR2: SGHNT, YYREEE (reference sequence). V shed 9 bases and J shed 5 bases, with 20 bases lying between them. The CDR3 runs 14 residues. The CDR3 loop is CATRRRVDTYGYTF. The CDR3 nucleotides are TGTGCCACCCGGCGGCGGGTTGACACTTATGGCTACACCTTC.

The chain recombines TRBV11-2 with TRBJ2-3; no reliable D call. The CDR3 has 15 amino acids. V was trimmed by 7 bases and J by 1 base, leaving 15 bases between them. CDR1 and CDR2 (germline): SGHAT, FQNNGV. CDR3 nucleotides: TGTGCCAGCAACCTTCTCAGCATAGGCACAGATACGCAGTATTTT. Protein: CASNLLSIGTDTQYF.

This clone was recorded a few times. This chain connects TRBV6-5 to TRBJ2-1, with 10 bases identical to TRBD2. The ends lost 8 bases at V and 14 bases at J; junction bases unmatched: 9. CDR1 MNHEY and CDR2 SVGAGI come from the germline V gene. The CDR3 covers 12 residues. The CDR3 sequence: CASLSSGGQKFF. CDR3 DNA sequence: TGTGCCAGCCTTTCTAGCGGGGGCCAGAAGTTCTTC.

The genes are TRBV19 and TRBJ1-1, with 10 bases identical to TRBD1. Per germline, CDR1 LNHDA and CDR2 SQIVND (reference sequence). This CDR3 comprises 15 residues. After removal of 1 base from V and 5 bases from J, the junction contained 4 bases not matched to a gene. The CDR3 spells CASSIGTGGRTEAFF. The CDR3 DNA reads TGTGCCAGTAGTATAGGGACAGGGGGTAGGACTGAAGCTTTCTTT. Filled out from reference TRBV19 and TRBJ1-1, the complete variable domain reads DGGITQSPKYLFRKEGQNVTLSCEQNLNHDAMYWYRQDPGQGLRLIYYSQIVNDFQKGDIAEGYSVSREKKESFPLTVTSAQKNPTAFYLCASSIGTGGRTEAFFGQGTRLTVV.